This T cell receptor (beta chain) was obtained from a study of blood T cell repertoires in COVID-19 (dated by TCRdb to about 2020). Study-level background: Samples from collaborators originated in the United States, Italy and Spain and spanned both the acute and convalescent phases of COVID-19. The prospective study material was composed of cDNA or gDNA derived from T cells, B-cell-depleted T cells, or PBMCs. Samples were obtained from the ongoing ImmuneRACE study (first 160 participants) and from some 1,300 subjects provided by 6 global collaborators. The repertoires were released in a freely available public database intended as a resource for research on the immune response to SARS-CoV-2. The dataset comprised deeply sampled blood TCRbeta repertoires from subjects exposed to, actively infected with, or recovered from COVID-19. Where available, HLA class I and class II types were obtained from metadata supplied by the sample provider rather than from assay-based typing. Nearly every sample came with metadata listing a de-identified subject ID, COVID-19 status, age in years and sex.

TCRbeta CDR3 regions were amplified from genomic DNA using the immunoSEQ Assay, a bias-controlled multiplex PCR. Per the original workflow: The number of nucleated cells in each sample was estimated by amplification of reference gene primers within the assay. To quantify the absolute abundance of each unique TCRbeta CDR3 rearrangement, sequence reads were collapsed and filtered. For each sample, productive Simpson clonality was calculated as the square root of Simpson's diversity index over productive rearrangements. In its TCRdb copy, this immuneACCESS table keeps in-frame sequences only and misses some clones. Where compared with another copy, unresolved V genes explain less than half of these, and the others have no known cause. The V and J calls and clone size come from that table; D and trimming were worked out from the DNA. Within this sample are roughly 200,000 clones, with 70% to 90% of them counted one time only. The ten largest account for less than 5% of the sample.

Paper-wide results and their limitations: The amount of clinical and demographic metadata varied by source and participant and was provided uncurated.

The CDR3 covers 13 residues, taking in both the cysteine and the phenylalanine. Here the CDR3 DNA is all that survives: 39 bases in frame from base 1. CDR1 and CDR2 are read off the germline V gene (reference sequence) as LNHDA and SQIVND. V is shortened by 11 bases, J by 4 bases, and the region joining them spans 15 bases. As concerns this clone: Its antigen is still unknown. Base qualities were left out, and no much larger clone turns up one base away.

In the prospective study, participants were about 18 to 95 years old, resided in about two dozen geographic areas of the United States, and were enrolled through a virtual design. To assign participants to cohorts, the prospective study relied on clinical history that participants themselves reported in a screening survey and a study questionnaire. In the prospective study, mobile phlebotomists collected whole blood, serum and a nasopharyngeal or oropharyngeal swab from each participant. Prospective study participants could optionally give additional blood draws and questionnaires over an approximately 2-month period. Before DNA extraction, prospective study blood samples were shipped either frozen or at room temperature.

This receptor was identified in a woman in her forties with acute COVID-19. The sequenced sample consisted of PBMCs or T cells enriched from blood (not recorded which). The sequence is built from TRBV19 and TRBJ1-3, and perhaps TRBD1 as D gene, on 6 matching bases. The DNA sequence follows: TGTGCCGCTCAACAGGGTAACGGAAACACCATATATTTT. This is translated as CAAQQGNGNTIYF.